A selection of T cell receptor beta chains follows, all from one sample in a study of blood T cells in healthy people across ages. One entry per CDR3 protein results from TCRdb running MiXCR on the 5' RACE reads. Seen here are 1.5 million to 2 million distinct CDR3 sequences, 40% to 55% observed once, and the top ten hold approximately 2.1%. The specimen was blood. The receptors shown here come from a woman aged 35 to 49 in good health. The CDR3 runs from the conserved cysteine through the conserved F or W. Each record gives: J gene, V gene, D gene, CDR3 length, clone size, CDR3 DNA, CDR3 protein. The D gene is left open where the match is weak. Only part of the rows carry a size: once, few, many, or a class if the clone is expanded.

>TRBJ1-5|TRBV12-3/TRBV12-4|NA|13|few
TGTGCCAGCATGCCGGGAAGCAATCAGCCCCAGCATTTT
CASMPGSNQPQHF
>TRBJ2-5|TRBV6-2/TRBV6-3|NA|15|NA
TGTGCCAGCAGACAACAAGGACTGGCGGGGGAGACCCAGTACTTC
CASRQQGLAGETQYF
>TRBJ2-1|TRBV2|TRBD2|14|NA
TGTGCCCCGGGTCGCGGGGGGATAGACAATGAGCAGTTCTTC
CAPGRGGIDNEQFF
>TRBJ2-1|TRBV7-9|NA|17|few
TGTGCCAGCAGTAACAGGGGGTCGGCTAGCGGCCGGAATGAGCAGTTCTTC
CASSNRGSASGRNEQFF
>TRBJ2-1|TRBV5-6|NA|17|NA
TGTGCCAGCAGCTTTACGTGGCAGCCTAGCTCCTACAATGAGCAGTTCTTC
CASSFTWQPSSYNEQFF
>TRBJ2-1|TRBV7-2|NA|15|NA
TGTGCCAGCAGGGCCCCTGGGCGGAGTCACAATGAGCAGTTCTTC
CASRAPGRSHNEQFF
>TRBJ1-2|TRBV20-1|TRBD1|15|NA
TGCAGTGCTAGAGAAACCGGGACAGTTAACTATGGCTACACCTTC
CSARETGTVNYGYTF
>TRBJ2-7|TRBV7-2|NA|14|NA
TGTGCCAGCAGCCCGGGACATGCCCTTTACGAGCAGTACTTC
CASSPGHALYEQYF
>TRBJ2-5|TRBV4-3|TRBD2|15|NA
TGCGCCAGCAGCCAAGATGGGACTAGGGGCGAGACCCAGTACTTC
CASSQDGTRGETQYF
>TRBJ1-2|TRBV20-1|TRBD1|13|NA
TGCAGTGCTAGAGCCAGGGACAGCTATGGCTACACCTTC
CSARARDSYGYTF
>TRBJ1-1|TRBV29-1|NA|12|NA
TGCAGCGTTGCCCGGGAAAACACTGAAGCTTTCTTT
CSVARENTEAFF
>TRBJ2-1|TRBV20-1|NA|13|few
TGCAGTGCTGCTAGCAGAACCTACAATGAGCAGTTCTTC
CSAASRTYNEQFF
>TRBJ1-2|TRBV6-1|NA|13|once
TGTGCCAGCAGTGGACAGAATAACTATGGCTACACCTTC
CASSGQNNYGYTF
>TRBJ2-1|TRBV29-1|TRBD1|14|many
TGCAGCGTTGTGGACAGGGGATCCTACAATGAGCAGTTCTTC
CSVVDRGSYNEQFF
>TRBJ2-1|TRBV12-3/TRBV12-4|NA|12|NA
TGTGCCAGCAGCCCGGGACGGATGGAACAGTTCTTC
CASSPGRMEQFF
>TRBJ2-1|TRBV7-9|TRBD1|16|few
TGTGCCAGCAGGGGGACCGGGACAGCCTCCTACAATGAGCAGTTCTTC
CASRGTGTASYNEQFF
>TRBJ2-6|TRBV7-2|NA|18|NA
TGTGCCAGCAGCTATCCTGCCCACGGAAGCTCTGGGGCCAACGTCCTGACTTTC
CASSYPAHGSSGANVLTF
>TRBJ1-5|TRBV7-2|NA|17|NA
TGTGCCAGCAGCTTATTACAGGGACCCCATAGCAATCAGCCCCAGCATTTT
CASSLLQGPHSNQPQHF
>TRBJ2-6|TRBV7-9|NA|14|NA
TGTGCCAGCAGACCGGCCGGCGGGGCCAACGTCCTGACTTTC
CASRPAGGANVLTF
>TRBJ2-7|TRBV4-3|TRBD1|15|NA
TGCGCCAGCAGCCAAGAAGGGGGCGGCCGCTACGAGCAGTACTTC
CASSQEGGGRYEQYF
>TRBJ2-3|TRBV5-4|NA|14|NA
TGTGCCAGCAGCTCGGACAGATTCACAGATACGCAGTATTTT
CASSSDRFTDTQYF
>TRBJ2-3|TRBV6-2/TRBV6-3|NA|16|NA
TGTGCCTGCAGTTTCTTTTACGGGACCACGGGAGATACGCAGTATTTT
CACSFFYGTTGDTQYF
>TRBJ1-1|TRBV20-1|NA|13|NA
TGCAGTGCTAGAGGACAGACGAACACTGAAGCTTTCTTT
CSARGQTNTEAFF
>TRBJ2-1|TRBV2|TRBD1|15|few
TGTGCCAGCAGGGAAGCATCGGACAGGTGGAATGAGCAGTTCTTC
CASREASDRWNEQFF
>TRBJ2-3|TRBV13|TRBD2|17|NA
TGTGCCAGCAGCGCACCCCGAGCGGGAGTAAGCACAGATACGCAGTATTTT
CASSAPRAGVSTDTQYF
>TRBJ2-7|TRBV9|TRBD1|16|once
TGTGCCAGCAGCGTAGGACAGGGGGGGGTGTACAATGAGCAGTACTTC
CASSVGQGGVYNEQYF
>TRBJ2-7|TRBV29-1|TRBD2|13|NA
TGCAGCGTAGACAGCGGGGACCGGCGGGAGCAGTACTTC
CSVDSGDRREQYF
>TRBJ2-1|TRBV7-2|TRBD2|17|few
TGTGCCAGCAGCTGGCGGGGGGGCTTTTCATCCTACAATGAGCAGTTCTTC
CASSWRGGFSSYNEQFF
>TRBJ2-5|TRBV4-2|NA|17|few
TGTGCCAGCAGCCAAGAAGAGGGGAGGACACGTCGAGAGACCCAGTACTTC
CASSQEEGRTRRETQYF
>TRBJ2-3|TRBV21-1|NA|17|NA
TGTGCCAGCAGCAAAGAGGGGCGGGGGGGAGGTTTGAATACGCAGTATTTT
CASSKEGRGGGLNTQYF
>TRBJ2-7|TRBV6-2/TRBV6-3|TRBD2|15|NA
TGTGCCAGCAAAAGGGTCTCCGGGACTACCTACGAGCAGTACTTC
CASKRVSGTTYEQYF